Presented here are 24 T cell receptor beta chains from one specimen sequenced in a study of T cells in Graves' hyperthyroidism and ophthalmopathy (dated by TCRdb to between 2018 and 2021). Libraries came from multiplex PCR. The run used an Illumina HiSeq 2000. The TCR beta CDR3 regions were amplified from the RNA transcripts. For the first round of RT-PCR on the TCR CDR3, the HTBI primer set was used together with the Qiagen OneStep RT-PCR kit. TCRdb trimmed public reads at Q25 via fastp, called clones via MiXCR and kept in-frame beta chains. Each entry merges the rows of one CDR3 protein and shows their most common DNA and genes. Across this sample there are around 300,000 distinct CDR3 sequences, with approximately 15% seen only once. Approximately 35% of the sample goes to the ten largest clones. The specimen was blood. The receptors originated from a woman between 40 and 50 years old with Graves' ophthalmopathy.

This chain links TRBV14 with TRBJ1-2, with D possibly TRBD1 on 5 matching bases. The germline V gene encodes CDR1 SGHDN and CDR2 FVKESK. This CDR3 is 16 amino acids long. Trimming cost V 0 bases and J 8 bases, with 19 bases left between them. This chain's CDR3 is CASSQDAGVGSRGYTF. CDR3 nucleotide sequence: TGTGCCAGCAGCCAAGACGCGGGGGTTGGCTCTCGCGGCTACACCTTC.

Only a few counts were recorded for this clonotype. The chain links TRBV12-5 to TRBJ2-7; TRBD2 aligns across 7 bases. The CDR3 contains 18 residues. With 4 bases clipped from V and 4 bases from J, the junction kept 19 bases outside the gene matches. Per germline, CDR1 LGHNT and CDR2 FRNRAP. Here the CDR3 DNA reads TGTGCTAGTGGTTGGACTCTCGAGCGGGAATGGGGTGTTTACGAGCAGTACTTC. Its translation: CASGWTLEREWGVYEQYF.

This clonotype was picked up a small number of times. V and J are TRBV11-2 and TRBJ2-7, with D possibly being TRBD1 (6 bases). From germline, CDR1 is SGHAT and CDR2 FQNNGV. V was clipped by 4 bases and J by 1 base, with 20 bases between them. This CDR3 is 17 amino acids long. The CDR3 DNA reads TGTGCCAGCAGCTGGAAACAGGGACCCTTAAGTTCCTACGAGCAGTACTTC. It codes for CASSWKQGPLSSYEQYF.

The sample holds many counts of this clonotype. With a much larger clone just one base away, this may be a read error. This chain uses TRBV5-6 with TRBJ2-5, with D uncertain. Looked up from germline, CDR1 is SGHDT and CDR2 is YYEEEE. The ends were cut back, 3 bases at V and 2 bases at J, with 2 bases in the middle. The CDR3 covers 11 residues. CDR3 nucleotide sequence: TGTGCCAGCAGCTGGCAAGAGACCCAGTACTTC. Protein sequence: CASSWQETQYF.

Many counts were recorded for this clonotype. The J gene is TRBJ1-2, the V gene TRBV2; D gene uncertain. Germline CDR1 is SNHLY and CDR2 is FYNNEI. V lost 5 bases to trimming and J lost 5 bases, with 15 bases between them. This CDR3 contains 14 residues. The CDR3 reads CASSYSGIGYGYTF. DNA for the CDR3: TGTGCCAGCAGTTACAGTGGAATTGGGTATGGCTACACCTTC.

Ten or more counts support this clonotype. The CDR3 coding sequence is TGCAGTGCTGAGTATAGCACAGATACGCAGTATTTT. The encoded protein is CSAEYSTDTQYF. The gene calls are TRBV20-1 and TRBJ2-3, with no clear D. In germline, CDR1 is DFQATT, CDR2 SNEGSKA (reference sequence). V was cut by 5 bases and J by 0 bases, with 6 bases left in between. The CDR3 loop spans 12 amino acids.

This clonotype was seen more than once but under ten times. The V call is TRBV19, the J call TRBJ1-5; tentatively, D is TRBD1 (6 bases). CDR3 length: 16 amino acids. Trimming removed 4 bases from V and 6 bases from J, with 19 bases in between. From germline, CDR1 is LNHDA and CDR2 SQIVND (reference sequence). The CDR3 nucleotides are TGTGCCAGTAGTAGGGGAGCAGGGGCCGGGGGTCAGCCCCAGCATTTT. Translation gives CASSRGAGAGGQPQHF.

The chain has TRBV3-1 and TRBJ2-3; D is possibly TRBD2 (6 bases). This CDR3 is built from 14 residues. V was pared by 7 bases and J by 4 bases, with 15 bases between. Germline values: CDR1 LGHDT, CDR2 YNNKEL (reference sequence). CDR3 nucleotides: TGTGCCAGCAAGGAACGGGGGTACTCAGATACGCAGTATTTT. It codes for CASKERGYSDTQYF.

The sample holds many counts of this clonotype. The V call is TRBV6-1, the J call TRBJ2-1; D uncertain. The V end was cut by 1 base, the J end by 6 bases, with 13 bases between. Germline CDR1 and CDR2: MNHNS and SASEGT. This CDR3 comprises 15 residues. CDR3 in amino acids: CASSEVVGPGNEQFF. DNA of the CDR3: TGTGCCAGCAGTGAAGTCGTAGGGCCGGGCAATGAGCAGTTCTTC.

The chain joins TRBV19 to TRBJ2-3; a weak D match, TRBD2 (6 bases). V lost 10 bases and J 4 bases, leaving 18 bases between the germline ends. Per the germline V gene, CDR1 is LNHDA and CDR2 is SQIVND (reference sequence). The CDR3 spans 14 residues. In DNA form, the CDR3 reads TGTGCCACCTCGAATGGGGGGAGCGCAGATACGCAGTATTTT. Protein: CATSNGGSADTQYF.

This clonotype was seen repeatedly, ten times or more. The CDR3: CAWSRPRDSPYGYTF. The CDR3 DNA follows: TGTGCCTGGAGTCGGCCCAGGGACAGTCCCTATGGCTACACCTTC. The chain is built from TRBV30 and TRBJ1-2, with 7 nucleotides matching TRBD1. The CDR3 length is 15 residues. Germline values: CDR1 GTSNPN, CDR2 SVGIG (reference sequence). The junction had 10 bases not matched to a gene; V was cut back by 2 bases and J by 4 bases. The full variable domain, in which reference TRBV30 and TRBJ1-2 provide the parts outside the CDR3, is SQTIHQWPATLVQPVGSPLSLECTVEGTSNPNLYWYRQAAGRGLQLLFYSVGIGQISSEVPQNLSASRPQDRQFILSSKKLLLSDSGFYLCAWSRPRDSPYGYTFGSGTRLTVV.

CDR3: CASSFGRLRETQYF. The CDR3 DNA reads as TGTGCCAGCAGTTTCGGGCGTCTTAGGGAGACCCAGTACTTC. This chain joins TRBV28 and TRBJ2-5; D ambiguous. The germline V gene encodes CDR1 MDHEN and CDR2 SYDVKM. The CDR3 runs 14 residues. The V and J ends lost 3 bases and 5 bases respectively, with 13 bases between them.

The chain uses TRBV5-6 and TRBJ2-7; 7 bases are a match to TRBD1. This CDR3 has 15 residues. Germline assignment: CDR1 SGHDT and CDR2 YYEEEE. V trimming: 4 bases; J trimming: 2 bases; junction bases outside the gene matches: 9. CDR3 sequence (DNA): TGTGCCAGCAGCCCCGTGGGGCAGGGGGCCTACGAGCAGTACTTC. Its translation is CASSPVGQGAYEQYF.

This clonotype was counted between two and nine times. The chain employs TRBV18 and TRBJ2-5; 11 positions agree with TRBD2. There are 16 residues in the CDR3. Germline V gene sequence: CDR1 KGHSH, CDR2 LQKENI. V dropped 5 bases and J dropped 4; count of bases not matched to a gene: 9. CDR3 sequence: CASSALAGGSGETQYF. Here the CDR3 DNA reads TGTGCCAGCTCAGCCCTAGCGGGAGGTAGCGGAGAGACCCAGTACTTC.

This clonotype appeared many times. The chain employs TRBV24-1 and TRBJ2-2; D might be TRBD1 or TRBD2, each matching 5 bases. The CDR3 has 13 residues. Germline V gives CDR1 KGHDR, CDR2 SFDVKD. V was trimmed by 7 bases and J by 4 bases, leaving 9 bases between them. CDR3 residues: CATRGPGTGELFF. The DNA for the CDR3 is TGTGCCACCAGGGGACCGGGCACCGGGGAGCTGTTTTTT.

The V gene is TRBV10-2, the J gene TRBJ2-2; 9 positions match TRBD2. This CDR3 has 18 residues. V lost 4 bases and J lost 6; bases outside the gene matches: 15. The germline gives CDR1 WSHSY, CDR2 SAAADI. CDR3 loop: CASSGMFAGGLYPGELFF. The CDR3 DNA reads TGCGCCAGCAGTGGCATGTTTGCGGGAGGGCTTTATCCCGGGGAGCTGTTTTTT.

The V gene is TRBV6-1, the J gene TRBJ1-2, with a weak D call TRBD1 (5 bases). This CDR3 has 14 residues. V shed 6 bases and J shed 0 bases, with 11 bases lying between them. The germline V gene has CDR1 MNHNS and CDR2 SASEGT. This CDR3 is CASRDETANYGYTF. The CDR3 coding sequence is TGTGCCAGCAGGGACGAGACAGCTAACTATGGCTACACCTTC.

This clonotype was recorded many times. The chain combines TRBV20-1 with TRBJ2-3, with 7 bases fitting TRBD2. CDR1 DFQATT and CDR2 SNEGSKA come from the germline V gene (reference sequence). The J segment lost 1 base and the V segment lost 6 bases, leaving 4 bases of the junction unmatched. CDR3 size: 13 residues. The CDR3 sequence is CSATTSGTDTQYF. CDR3 DNA sequence: TGCAGTGCCACAACTAGCGGCACAGATACGCAGTATTTT.

This chain links TRBV30 with TRBJ1-3, with D uncertain. The CDR3 runs 13 residues. Germline V CDR1 and CDR2: GTSNPN, SVGIG (reference sequence). Trimming stripped 0 bases from V and 4 bases from J, with 7 bases between. The CDR3 DNA reads TGTGCCTGGAGTGTTGATCTCGGAAACACCATATATTTT. Residues: CAWSVDLGNTIYF. The complete variable domain, with remaining parts taken from reference TRBV30 and TRBJ1-3, reads SQTIHQWPATLVQPVGSPLSLECTVEGTSNPNLYWYRQAAGRGLQLLFYSVGIGQISSEVPQNLSASRPQDRQFILSSKKLLLSDSGFYLCAWSVDLGNTIYFGEGSWLTVV.

The J gene is TRBJ1-5, the V gene TRBV7-2, with a tentative D call TRBD1 (5 bases). V was trimmed by 1 base and J by 7 bases, leaving 11 bases between them. Germline V gene sequence: CDR1 SGHTA, CDR2 FQGNSA. This CDR3 has 14 residues. The CDR3 reads CASSLGGDYQPQHF. The CDR3 region has the DNA TGTGCCAGCAGCTTAGGCGGGGACTACCAGCCCCAGCATTTT.

The chain links TRBV7-2 to TRBJ2-5; 7 bases agree with TRBD2. After removal of 1 base from V and 3 bases from J, the junction contained 2 bases not matched to a gene. Germline V CDR1 and CDR2: SGHTA, FQGNSA. The CDR3 is made up of 14 amino acids. The CDR3 sequence: CASSLGGSEETQYF. CDR3 in DNA: TGTGCCAGCAGCTTAGGCGGGAGCGAAGAGACCCAGTACTTC.

This clonotype was observed a handful of times. J is TRBJ2-7 and V is TRBV20-1; D is ambiguous. Deletions cut 2 bases from V and 6 bases from J, with 17 bases between. CDR3 length: 14 amino acids. Germline V lookup: CDR1 DFQATT, CDR2 SNEGSKA (reference sequence). CDR3 protein: CSARLSGLHGEQYF. For the CDR3, the DNA is TGCAGTGCTAGATTAAGTGGCCTACATGGCGAGCAGTACTTC.

This clonotype has ten or more counts. This chain connects TRBV13 to TRBJ2-2; D could derive from TRBD1 or TRBD2 (5 bases each). CDR3 length: 19 residues. The germline V gene has CDR1 PRHDT and CDR2 FYEKMQ (reference sequence). Between the trimmed V and J ends, which lost 5 bases and 7 bases, there was a span of 29 bases. CDR3 sequence reads: CASSDRRDLRRLLDGELFF. In DNA form, the CDR3 reads TGTGCCAGCAGCGACCGCCGGGACCTAAGGAGATTACTGGACGGGGAGCTGTTTTTT.

This chain connects TRBV10-2 to TRBJ2-5; tentatively, D is TRBD2 (7 bases). The V and J ends lost 8 bases and 5 bases respectively, with 15 bases between them. This CDR3 has 13 residues. The V gene's germline CDR1 is WSHSY and CDR2 SAAADI. CDR3 region: CASGGGGYETQYF. DNA for the CDR3: TGCGCCAGCGGAGGGGGGGGGTATGAGACCCAGTACTTC.